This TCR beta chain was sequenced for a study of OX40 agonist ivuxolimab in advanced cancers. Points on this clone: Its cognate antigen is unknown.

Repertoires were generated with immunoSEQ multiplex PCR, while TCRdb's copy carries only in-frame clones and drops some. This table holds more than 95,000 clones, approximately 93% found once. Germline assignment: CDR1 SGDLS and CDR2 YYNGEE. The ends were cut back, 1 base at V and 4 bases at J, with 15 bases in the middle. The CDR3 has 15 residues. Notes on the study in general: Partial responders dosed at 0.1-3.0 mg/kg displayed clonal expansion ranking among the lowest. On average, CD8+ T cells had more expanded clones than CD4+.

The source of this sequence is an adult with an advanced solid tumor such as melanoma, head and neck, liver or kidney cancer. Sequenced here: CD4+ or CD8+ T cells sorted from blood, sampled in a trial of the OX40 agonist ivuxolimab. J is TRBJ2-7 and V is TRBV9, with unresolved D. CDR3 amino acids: CASSVKAQDQYEQYF. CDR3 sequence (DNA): TGTGCCAGCAGCGTAAAGGCCCAGGACCAGTACGAGCAGTACTTC.